This T cell receptor (beta chain) comes out of a study of blood T cell repertoires in COVID-19. Turning to the study itself: Samples representing acute and convalescent COVID-19 were sourced from the United States, Italy and Spain. The cDNA or gDNA used as material had been derived from T cells, B-cell-depleted T cells, or PBMCs.

In the original workflow: Estimation of nucleated cell counts was performed using reference gene primer amplification. Profiled with immunoSEQ multiplex PCR; TCRdb holds only in-frame clones, not every one. The V and J calls and clone size are taken from that table; D and trimming were inferred from the DNA. The sample shows about 160,000 clones, approximately 80% of them seen only once. Seattle patients were enrolled while actively infected and followed longitudinally. Germline CDR1 and CDR2: SGHRS and YFSETQ. This CDR3 has 15 residues. The junction had 10 bases not matched to a gene; V was cut back by 4 bases and J by 5 bases.

The TCR was taken from a woman aged 40-49 years with COVID-19, enrolled during active disease. The rearrangement links TRBV5-1 to TRBJ2-5; 8 bases align to TRBD2. Sequencing input: peripheral blood. The CDR3 loop reads CASSPRAAGDETQYF. CDR3 bases: TGCGCCAGCAGCCCGAGGGCAGCGGGAGACGAGACCCAGTACTTC.